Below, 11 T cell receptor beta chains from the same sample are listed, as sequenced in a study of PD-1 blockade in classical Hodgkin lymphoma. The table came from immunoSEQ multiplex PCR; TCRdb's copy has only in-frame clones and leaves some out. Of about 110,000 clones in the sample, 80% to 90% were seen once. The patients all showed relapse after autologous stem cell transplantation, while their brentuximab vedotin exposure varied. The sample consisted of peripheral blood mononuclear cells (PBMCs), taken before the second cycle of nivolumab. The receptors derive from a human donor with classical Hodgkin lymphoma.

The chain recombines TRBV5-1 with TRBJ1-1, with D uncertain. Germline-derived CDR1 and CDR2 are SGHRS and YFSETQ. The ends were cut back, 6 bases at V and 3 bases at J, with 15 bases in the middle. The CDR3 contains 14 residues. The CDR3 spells CASTWEYQDTEAFF. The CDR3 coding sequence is TGCGCCAGCACCTGGGAGTATCAGGACACTGAAGCTTTCTTT. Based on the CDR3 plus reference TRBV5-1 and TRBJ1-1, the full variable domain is KAGVTQTPRYLIKTRGQQVTLSCSPISGHRSVSWYQQTPGQGLQFLFEYFSETQRNKGNFPGRFSGRQFSNSRSEMNVSTLELGDSALYLCASTWEYQDTEAFFGQGTRLTVV.

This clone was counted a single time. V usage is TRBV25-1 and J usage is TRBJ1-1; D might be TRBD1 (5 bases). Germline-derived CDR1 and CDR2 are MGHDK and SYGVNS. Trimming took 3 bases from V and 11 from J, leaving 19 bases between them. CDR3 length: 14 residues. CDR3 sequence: CASSDNTGPPQAFF. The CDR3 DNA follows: TGTGCCAGCAGTGATAATACAGGCCCACCTCAGGCTTTCTTT.

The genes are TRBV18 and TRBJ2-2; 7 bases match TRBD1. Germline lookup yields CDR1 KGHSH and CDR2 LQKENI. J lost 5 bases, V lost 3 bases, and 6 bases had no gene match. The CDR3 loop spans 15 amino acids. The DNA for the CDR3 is TGTGCCAGCTCACCGCTCAAACAGGGGACCGGGGAGCTGTTTTTT. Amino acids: CASSPLKQGTGELFF. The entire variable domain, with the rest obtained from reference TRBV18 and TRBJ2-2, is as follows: NAGVMQNPRHLVRRRGQEARLRCSPMKGHSHVYWYRQLPEEGLKFMVYLQKENIIDESGMPKERFSAEFPKEGPSILRIQQVVRGDSAAYFCASSPLKQGTGELFFGEGSRLTVL.

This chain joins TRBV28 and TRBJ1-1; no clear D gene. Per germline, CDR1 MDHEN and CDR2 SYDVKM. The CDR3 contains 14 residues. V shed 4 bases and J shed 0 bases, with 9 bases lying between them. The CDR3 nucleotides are TGTGCCAGCAGTTCCCCTGGGCTGAACACTGAAGCTTTCTTT. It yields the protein CASSSPGLNTEAFF. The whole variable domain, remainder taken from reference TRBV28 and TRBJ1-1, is DVKVTQSSRYLVKRTGEKVFLECVQDMDHENMFWYRQDPGLGLRLIYFSYDVKMKEKGDIPEGYSVSREKKERFSLILESASTNQTSMYLCASSSPGLNTEAFFGQGTRLTVV.

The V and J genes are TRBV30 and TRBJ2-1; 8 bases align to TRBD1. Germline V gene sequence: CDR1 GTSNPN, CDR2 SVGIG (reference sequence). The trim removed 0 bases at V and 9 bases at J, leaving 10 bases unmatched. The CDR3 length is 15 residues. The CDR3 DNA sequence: TGTGCCTGGAGTGTACGTCCAGGGGGCAAGATTGAGCAGTTCTTC. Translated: CAWSVRPGGKIEQFF.

DNA of the CDR3: TGTGCCAGTAGTATCGGTCCTAGGACAGGAGCCTATGAAGCTTTCTTT. It yields the protein CASSIGPRTGAYEAFF. V usage is TRBV19 and J usage is TRBJ1-1; 7 bases map to TRBD1. The CDR3 sequence is 16 residues long. V lost 3 bases and J lost 7; bases outside the gene matches: 14. Germline CDR1 and CDR2: LNHDA and SQIVND (reference sequence). Combining the CDR3 with reference TRBV19 and TRBJ1-1 gives the whole variable domain DGGITQSPKYLFRKEGQNVTLSCEQNLNHDAMYWYRQDPGQGLRLIYYSQIVNDFQKGDIAEGYSVSREKKESFPLTVTSAQKNPTAFYLCASSIGPRTGAYEAFFGQGTRLTVV.

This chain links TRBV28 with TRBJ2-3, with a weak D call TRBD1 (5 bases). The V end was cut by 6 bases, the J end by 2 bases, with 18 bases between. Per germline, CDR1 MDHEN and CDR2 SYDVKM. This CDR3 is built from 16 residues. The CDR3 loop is CASREAFQGYTDTQYF. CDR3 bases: TGTGCCAGCAGAGAGGCCTTCCAGGGATACACAGATACGCAGTATTTT.

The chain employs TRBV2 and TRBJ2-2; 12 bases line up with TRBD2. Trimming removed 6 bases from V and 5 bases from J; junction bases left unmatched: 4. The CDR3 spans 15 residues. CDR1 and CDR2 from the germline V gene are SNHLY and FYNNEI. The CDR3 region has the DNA TGTGCCAGCAGGTGGACTAGCGGGACGACCGGGGAGCTGTTTTTT. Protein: CASRWTSGTTGELFF. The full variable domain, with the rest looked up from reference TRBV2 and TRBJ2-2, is EPEVTQTPSHQVTQMGQEVILRCVPISNHLYFYWYRQILGQKVEFLVSFYNNEISEKSEIFDDQFSVERPDGSNFTLKIRSTKLEDSAMYFCASRWTSGTTGELFFGEGSRLTVL.

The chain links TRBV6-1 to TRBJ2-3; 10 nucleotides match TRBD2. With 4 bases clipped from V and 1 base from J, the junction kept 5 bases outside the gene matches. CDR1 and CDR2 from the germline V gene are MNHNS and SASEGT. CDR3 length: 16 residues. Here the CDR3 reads CASSVTGTSGTDTQYF. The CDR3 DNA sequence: TGTGCCAGCAGTGTCACCGGGACTAGCGGCACAGATACGCAGTATTTT.

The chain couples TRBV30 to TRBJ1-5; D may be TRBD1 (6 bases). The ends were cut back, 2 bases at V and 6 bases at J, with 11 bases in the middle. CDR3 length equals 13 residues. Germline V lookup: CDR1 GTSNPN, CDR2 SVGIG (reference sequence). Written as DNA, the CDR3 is TGTGCCTGGAGTACGGGGGCGGGTCAGCCCCAGCATTTT. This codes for CAWSTGAGQPQHF.

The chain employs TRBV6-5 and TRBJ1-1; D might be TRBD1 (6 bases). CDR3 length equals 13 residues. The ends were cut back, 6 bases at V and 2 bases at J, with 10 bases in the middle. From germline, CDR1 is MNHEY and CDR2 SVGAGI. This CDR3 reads CASSRTENTEAFF. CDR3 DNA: TGTGCCAGCAGCAGGACAGAAAACACTGAAGCTTTCTTT.